This is a list of T cell receptor beta chains from one sample in a study of control samples from healthy donors and cancer patients. Measured with immunoSEQ multiplex PCR; TCRdb has only the in-frame clones, and not every one. The table includes 150,000 to 200,000 clones, around 90% detected once. Source material: blood. These receptors all stem from a woman aged 25 to 39 in good health. CDR3s include the opening cysteine and the closing phenylalanine or tryptophan. D genes are given only for firm matches. Not every row has a clone size; where given, it reads once, few, many or a size class.

D gene: -; clone size: -; V gene: TRBV7-9; J gene: TRBJ1-6; CDR3 protein: CASSRGEADSPLHF; CDR3 DNA: TGTGCCAGCAGCCGTGGGGAGGCGGATTCACCCCTCCACTTT
D gene: -; clone size: -; V gene: TRBV5-1; J gene: TRBJ1-3; CDR3 protein: CASSAGTSGNTIYF; CDR3 DNA: TGCGCCAGCAGCGCGGGGACCTCTGGAAACACCATATATTTT
D gene: -; clone size: -; V gene: TRBV7-9; J gene: TRBJ2-6; CDR3 protein: CASSLSSGAPGANVLTF; CDR3 DNA: TGTGCCAGCAGCTTATCATCCGGGGCTCCCGGGGCCAACGTCCTGACTTTC
D gene: TRBD2; clone size: -; V gene: TRBV3-1/TRBV3-2; J gene: TRBJ2-3; CDR3 protein: CASSQDLSGVSTDTQYF; CDR3 DNA: TGTGCCAGCAGCCAAGATCTTAGCGGGGTTAGCACAGATACGCAGTATTTT
D gene: -; clone size: -; V gene: TRBV18; J gene: TRBJ1-2; CDR3 protein: CASSRDYGYTF; CDR3 DNA: TGTGCCAGCTCACGGGACTATGGCTACACCTTC
D gene: -; clone size: -; V gene: TRBV7-9; J gene: TRBJ1-1; CDR3 protein: CASSPISPTEAFF; CDR3 DNA: TGTGCCAGCAGCCCCATATCCCCTACTGAAGCTTTCTTT
D gene: TRBD1; clone size: -; V gene: TRBV3-1/TRBV3-2; J gene: TRBJ1-2; CDR3 protein: CASSQTGAGGYTF; CDR3 DNA: TGTGCCAGCAGCCAAACAGGGGCGGGGGGCTACACCTTC
D gene: TRBD1; clone size: -; V gene: TRBV11-2; J gene: TRBJ2-5; CDR3 protein: CASSLEWTGGQETQYF; CDR3 DNA: TGTGCCAGCAGCTTAGAGTGGACAGGGGGCCAAGAGACCCAGTACTTC
D gene: -; clone size: -; V gene: TRBV19; J gene: TRBJ1-5; CDR3 protein: CASSITHTGNQPQHF; CDR3 DNA: TGTGCCAGTAGTATCACCCACACAGGCAATCAGCCCCAGCATTTT
D gene: -; clone size: -; V gene: TRBV5-4; J gene: TRBJ1-6; CDR3 protein: CASSLHGYNSPLHF; CDR3 DNA: TGTGCCAGCAGCTTGCACGGTTATAATTCACCCCTCCACTTT
D gene: TRBD1; clone size: -; V gene: TRBV15; J gene: TRBJ1-4; CDR3 protein: CATSRGEQGINEKLFF; CDR3 DNA: TGTGCCACCAGCAGAGGTGAACAGGGGATTAATGAAAAACTGTTTTTT
D gene: -; clone size: once; V gene: TRBV18; J gene: TRBJ1-1; CDR3 protein: CASSSKEDTEAFF; CDR3 DNA: TGTGCCAGCTCATCAAAAGAGGACACTGAAGCTTTCTTT
D gene: -; clone size: once; V gene: TRBV4-1; J gene: TRBJ1-1; CDR3 protein: CASSQVLGAWTEAFF; CDR3 DNA: TGCGCCAGCAGCCAAGTTCTGGGGGCGTGGACTGAAGCTTTCTTT
D gene: TRBD2; clone size: -; V gene: TRBV9; J gene: TRBJ2-5; CDR3 protein: CASSVYGGGASETQYF; CDR3 DNA: TGTGCCAGCAGCGTATACGGCGGGGGGGCCTCAGAGACCCAGTACTTC
D gene: -; clone size: -; V gene: TRBV6-5; J gene: TRBJ1-1; CDR3 protein: CASSPQGSEAFF; CDR3 DNA: TGTGCCAGCTCCCCTCAGGGGTCTGAAGCTTTCTTT
D gene: -; clone size: -; V gene: TRBV27; J gene: TRBJ1-3; CDR3 protein: CASSLEGQSGNTIYF; CDR3 DNA: TGTGCCAGCAGTCTCGAGGGGCAGTCAGGAAACACCATATATTTT
D gene: -; clone size: few; V gene: TRBV6-4; J gene: TRBJ2-1; CDR3 protein: CASSDSVSSDYNEQFF; CDR3 DNA: TGTGCCAGCAGTGACTCTGTGTCTAGCGATTACAATGAGCAGTTCTTC
D gene: -; clone size: once; V gene: TRBV30; J gene: TRBJ2-2; CDR3 protein: CAWSVVGPEKLFF; CDR3 DNA: TGTGCCTGGAGTGTAGTAGGGCCCGAAAAGCTGTTTTTT
D gene: TRBD1; clone size: -; V gene: TRBV29-1; J gene: TRBJ1-2; CDR3 protein: CSVPGTGGGYTF; CDR3 DNA: TGCAGCGTCCCAGGGACAGGGGGTGGCTACACCTTC
D gene: TRBD2; clone size: -; V gene: TRBV28; J gene: TRBJ2-7; CDR3 protein: CASRHTGTSGPWGYEQYF; CDR3 DNA: TGTGCCAGCAGACATACCGGGACTAGCGGTCCCTGGGGCTACGAGCAGTACTTC
D gene: -; clone size: -; V gene: TRBV5-6; J gene: TRBJ2-3; CDR3 protein: CASSLPLPGDTQYF; CDR3 DNA: TGTGCCAGCAGCTTGCCCCTCCCAGGGGATACGCAGTATTTT
D gene: -; clone size: -; V gene: TRBV15; J gene: TRBJ1-5; CDR3 protein: CATSSRQVHQPQHF; CDR3 DNA: TGTGCCACCAGCAGCAGACAGGTCCACCAGCCCCAGCATTTT
D gene: -; clone size: -; V gene: TRBV12-3/TRBV12-4; J gene: TRBJ1-1; CDR3 protein: CASSLGYTEAFF; CDR3 DNA: TGTGCCAGCAGTTTGGGTTACACTGAAGCTTTCTTT
D gene: -; clone size: once; V gene: TRBV28; J gene: TRBJ1-6; CDR3 protein: CASSPAEALDSPLHF; CDR3 DNA: TGTGCCAGCAGCCCGGCCGAGGCCTTAGATTCACCCCTCCACTTT
D gene: -; clone size: -; V gene: TRBV6-6; J gene: TRBJ1-6; CDR3 protein: CASSPRSRLRSYNSPLHF; CDR3 DNA: TGTGCCAGCAGTCCCCGGAGCAGACTTCGGTCCTATAATTCACCCCTCCACTTT
D gene: TRBD1; clone size: -; V gene: TRBV7-2; J gene: TRBJ1-2; CDR3 protein: CASSTSTGWAGYTF; CDR3 DNA: TGTGCCAGCAGCACCTCGACAGGGTGGGCTGGCTACACCTTC
D gene: TRBD1; clone size: -; V gene: TRBV11-2; J gene: TRBJ1-2; CDR3 protein: CASSSPGTVYGYTF; CDR3 DNA: TGTGCCAGCAGCTCTCCCGGGACAGTCTATGGCTACACCTTC
D gene: -; clone size: -; V gene: TRBV5-8; J gene: TRBJ1-1; CDR3 protein: CASSTRLYTEAFF; CDR3 DNA: TGTGCCAGCAGCACCCGACTGTACACTGAAGCTTTCTTT
D gene: TRBD1; clone size: -; V gene: TRBV9; J gene: TRBJ2-1; CDR3 protein: CASSPYQTGDNEQFF; CDR3 DNA: TGTGCCAGCAGCCCTTACCAGACAGGGGACAATGAGCAGTTCTTC
D gene: TRBD1; clone size: -; V gene: TRBV24-1; J gene: TRBJ2-5; CDR3 protein: CATSDPGQGGETQYF; CDR3 DNA: TGTGCCACCAGTGACCCGGGACAGGGAGGGGAGACCCAGTACTTC
D gene: -; clone size: -; V gene: TRBV7-2; J gene: TRBJ1-3; CDR3 protein: CASSLLYGSSGNTIYF; CDR3 DNA: TGTGCCAGCAGCTTACTGTACGGGAGCTCTGGAAACACCATATATTTT
D gene: -; clone size: once; V gene: TRBV29-1; J gene: TRBJ1-2; CDR3 protein: CSARPWNSYGYTF; CDR3 DNA: TGCAGCGCGAGGCCGTGGAACAGCTATGGCTACACCTTC
D gene: -; clone size: once; V gene: TRBV2; J gene: TRBJ2-1; CDR3 protein: CASSVGQWNEQFF; CDR3 DNA: TGTGCCAGCAGTGTAGGACAGTGGAATGAGCAGTTCTTC